The clone carrying this T cell receptor beta chain was recorded once. Clones were sequenced by immunoSEQ multiplex PCR, and TCRdb holds only the in-frame ones, with some missing. The sample comprises over 95,000 clones, approximately 90% of which are singletons, and 19% rests with the top ten. The data are from a study of blood T cell repertoires in COVID-19. The CDR3 runs 9 residues. V lost 10 bases and J lost 12, with 10 bases in between. CDR1 is LNHDA, CDR2 SQIVND, per germline (reference sequence). The chain joins TRBV19 to TRBJ1-5, with D hard to call. The sequence was collected from a human donor with acute or convalescent COVID-19. The donor label of this sample is uncertain. The sequenced sample was peripheral blood. CDR3 loop: CATPYYQHF. DNA for the CDR3: TGTGCCACCCCTTATTACCAGCATTTT.